This T cell receptor (beta chain) derives from a study of cytotoxic CD8 clonotypes in ibrutinib-treated CLL. Study information: Patients attained approximately 24 partial and 2 complete responses; at median around 5.5 years, about 15 remained remitted while approximately twelve progressed. General study results and limits: A rise in clonality was seen at ibrutinib response, and a fall back toward baseline was seen at progression.

Concerning this clone itself: Its target is unknown.

The CDR3 is made up of 15 amino acids. Germline lookup yields CDR1 SGHVS and CDR2 FQNEAQ. V lost 5 bases, J lost 2 bases, and 8 bases stayed unmatched. Using immunoSEQ multiplex PCR, the repertoire was profiled, and TCRdb retains in-frame clones only, with some absent. The sample has about 140,000 clones; roughly 77% are singletons. The V and J genes are TRBV7-8 and TRBJ1-2, with 7 bases aligning to TRBD1. This receptor was identified in a human donor with chronic lymphocytic leukemia. Sequences were derived from PBMCs, sampled after 12 months of ibrutinib treatment. The CDR3 DNA is TGTGCCAGCAGCGTGGCGGGACAGCCGAACTATGGCTACACCTTC. This sequence encodes CASSVAGQPNYGYTF.